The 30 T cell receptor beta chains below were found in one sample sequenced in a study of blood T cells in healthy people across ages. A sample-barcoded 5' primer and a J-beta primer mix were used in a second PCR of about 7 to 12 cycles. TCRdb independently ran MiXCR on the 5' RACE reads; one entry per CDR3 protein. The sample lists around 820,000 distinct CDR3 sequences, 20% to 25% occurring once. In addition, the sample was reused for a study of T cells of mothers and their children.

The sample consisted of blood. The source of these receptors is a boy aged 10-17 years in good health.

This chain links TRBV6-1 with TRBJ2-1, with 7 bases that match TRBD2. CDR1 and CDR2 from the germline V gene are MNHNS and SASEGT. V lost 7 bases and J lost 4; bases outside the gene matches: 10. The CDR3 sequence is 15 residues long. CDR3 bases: TGTGCCAGCACCCGAGACGGGACTAATTACAATGAGCAGTTCTTC. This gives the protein CASTRDGTNYNEQFF.

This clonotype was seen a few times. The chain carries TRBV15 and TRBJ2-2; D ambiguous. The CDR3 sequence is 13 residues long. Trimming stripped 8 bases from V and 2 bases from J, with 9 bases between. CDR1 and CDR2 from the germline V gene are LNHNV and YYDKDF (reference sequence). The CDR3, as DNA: TGTGCCACCGGCCCGGACAACACCGGGGAGCTGTTTTTT. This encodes CATGPDNTGELFF.

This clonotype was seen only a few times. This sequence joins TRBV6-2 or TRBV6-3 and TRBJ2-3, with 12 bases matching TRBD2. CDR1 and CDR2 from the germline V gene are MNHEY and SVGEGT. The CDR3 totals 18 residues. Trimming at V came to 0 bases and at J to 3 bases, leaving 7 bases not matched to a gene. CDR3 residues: CASSYSTSGSVRTDTQYF. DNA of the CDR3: TGTGCCAGCAGTTACTCGACTAGCGGGAGCGTTAGGACAGATACGCAGTATTTT.

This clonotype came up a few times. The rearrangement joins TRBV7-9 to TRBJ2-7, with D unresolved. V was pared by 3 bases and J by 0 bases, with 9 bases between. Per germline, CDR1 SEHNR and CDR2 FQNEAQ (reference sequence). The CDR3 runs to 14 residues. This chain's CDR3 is CASSFGWDSYEQYF. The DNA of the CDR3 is TGTGCCAGCAGCTTTGGATGGGACTCCTACGAGCAGTACTTC.

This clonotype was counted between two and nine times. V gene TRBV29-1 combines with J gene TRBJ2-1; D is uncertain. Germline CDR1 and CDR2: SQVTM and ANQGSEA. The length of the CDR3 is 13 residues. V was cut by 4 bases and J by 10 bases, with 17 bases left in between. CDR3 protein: CSVVRKEAREQFF. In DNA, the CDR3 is TGCAGCGTTGTCCGGAAAGAGGCTCGGGAGCAGTTCTTC.

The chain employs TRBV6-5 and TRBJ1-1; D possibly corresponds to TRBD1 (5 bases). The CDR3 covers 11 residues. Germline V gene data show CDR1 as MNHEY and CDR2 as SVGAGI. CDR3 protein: CAIQGPLEAFF. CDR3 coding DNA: TGTGCAATTCAGGGACCACTTGAAGCTTTCTTT.

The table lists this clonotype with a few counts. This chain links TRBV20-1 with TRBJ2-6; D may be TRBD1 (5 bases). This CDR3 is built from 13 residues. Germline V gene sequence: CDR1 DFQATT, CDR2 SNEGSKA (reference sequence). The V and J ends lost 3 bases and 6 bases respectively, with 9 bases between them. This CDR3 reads CSARQGPANVLTF. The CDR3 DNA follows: TGCAGTGCTAGGCAGGGCCCGGCCAACGTCCTGACTTTC.

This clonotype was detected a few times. CDR3 residues: CASSPSDRGRIGRRAEAFF. The DNA for the CDR3 is TGTGCCAGCAGCCCGTCGGACAGGGGGCGAATCGGGAGGAGGGCTGAAGCTTTCTTT. This chain uses TRBV7-8 with TRBJ1-1, with TRBD1 matching 11 bases. V shed 5 bases and J 6 bases; nucleotides not matched to a gene: 20. There are 19 residues in the CDR3. Germline V gene sequence: CDR1 SGHVS, CDR2 FQNEAQ.

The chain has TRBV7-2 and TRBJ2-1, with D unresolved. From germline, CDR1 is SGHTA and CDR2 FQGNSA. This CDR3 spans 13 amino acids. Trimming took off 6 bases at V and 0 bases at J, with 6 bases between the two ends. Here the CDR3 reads CASRPSSYNEQFF. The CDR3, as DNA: TGTGCCAGCAGACCTAGCTCCTACAATGAGCAGTTCTTC.

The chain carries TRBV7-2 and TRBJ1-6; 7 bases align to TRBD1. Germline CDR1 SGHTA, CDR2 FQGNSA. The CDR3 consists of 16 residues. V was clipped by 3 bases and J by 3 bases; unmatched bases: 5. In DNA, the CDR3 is TGTGCCAGCAGCTTTCTAGGGGGCGACTATAATTCACCCCTCCACTTT. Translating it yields CASSFLGGDYNSPLHF.

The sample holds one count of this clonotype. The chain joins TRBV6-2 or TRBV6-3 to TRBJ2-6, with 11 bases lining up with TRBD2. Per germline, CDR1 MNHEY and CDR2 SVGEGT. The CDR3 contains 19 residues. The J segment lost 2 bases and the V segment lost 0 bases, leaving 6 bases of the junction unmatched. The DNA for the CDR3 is TGTGCCAGCAGTTACTCGGGACTAGCGGCCCTCCCTGGGGCCAACGTCCTGACTTTC. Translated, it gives CASSYSGLAALPGANVLTF.

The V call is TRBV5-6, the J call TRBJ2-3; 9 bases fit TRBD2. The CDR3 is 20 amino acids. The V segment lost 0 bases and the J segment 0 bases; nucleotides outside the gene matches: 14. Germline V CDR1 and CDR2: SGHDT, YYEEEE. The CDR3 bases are TGTGCCAGCAGCTTGGGACCAGCGGGAGGAGCCACCCCTAGCACAGATACGCAGTATTTT. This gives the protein CASSLGPAGGATPSTDTQYF.

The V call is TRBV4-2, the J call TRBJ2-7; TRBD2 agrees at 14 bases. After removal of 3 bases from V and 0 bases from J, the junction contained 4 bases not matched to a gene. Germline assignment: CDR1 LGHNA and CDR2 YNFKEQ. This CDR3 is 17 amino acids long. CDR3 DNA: TGTGCCAGCAGCCAGGCGGGGACTAGCGGGAGCTCCTACGAGCAGTACTTC. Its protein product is CASSQAGTSGSSYEQYF.

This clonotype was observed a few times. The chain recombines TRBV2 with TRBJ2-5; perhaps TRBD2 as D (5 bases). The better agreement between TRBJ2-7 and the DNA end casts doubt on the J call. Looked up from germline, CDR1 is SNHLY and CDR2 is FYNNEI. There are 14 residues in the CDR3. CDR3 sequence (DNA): TGTGCCAGCAGTGAGGCGGGTCGCTCCTACGAGCAGTACTTC. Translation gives CASSEAGRSYEQYF.

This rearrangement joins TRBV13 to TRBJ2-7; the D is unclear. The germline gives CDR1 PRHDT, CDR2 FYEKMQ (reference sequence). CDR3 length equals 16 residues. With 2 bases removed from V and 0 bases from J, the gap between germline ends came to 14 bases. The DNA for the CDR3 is TGTGCCAGCAGCTTATTAACGACGGCTCACTCCTACGAGCAGTACTTC. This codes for CASSLLTTAHSYEQYF.

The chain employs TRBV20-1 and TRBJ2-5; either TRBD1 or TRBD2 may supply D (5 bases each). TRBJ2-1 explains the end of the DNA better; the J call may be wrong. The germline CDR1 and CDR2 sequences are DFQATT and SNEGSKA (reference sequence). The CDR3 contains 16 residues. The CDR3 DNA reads TGCAGTGCTAGAGATAAGGTGGGGGTCTCTTTGGATGAGCAGTTCTTC. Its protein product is CSARDKVGVSLDEQFF.

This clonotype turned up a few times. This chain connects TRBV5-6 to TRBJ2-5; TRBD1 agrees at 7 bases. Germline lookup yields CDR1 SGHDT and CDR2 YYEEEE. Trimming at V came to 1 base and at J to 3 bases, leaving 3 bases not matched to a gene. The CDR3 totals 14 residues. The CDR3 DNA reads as TGTGCCAGCAGCTTGACAGGGGATAAAGAGACCCAGTACTTC. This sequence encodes CASSLTGDKETQYF.

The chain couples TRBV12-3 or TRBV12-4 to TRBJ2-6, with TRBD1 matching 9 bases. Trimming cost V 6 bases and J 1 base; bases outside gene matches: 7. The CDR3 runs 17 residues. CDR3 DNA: TGTGCCAGCAGGGGGACAGGGAGGAGGTCTGGGGCCAACGTCCTGACTTTC. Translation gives CASRGTGRRSGANVLTF.

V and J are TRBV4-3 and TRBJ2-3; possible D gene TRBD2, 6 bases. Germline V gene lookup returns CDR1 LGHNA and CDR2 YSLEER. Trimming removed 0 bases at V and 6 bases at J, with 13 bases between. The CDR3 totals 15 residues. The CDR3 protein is CASSQENRAGDTQYF. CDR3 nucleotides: TGCGCCAGCAGCCAAGAAAATAGGGCGGGGGATACGCAGTATTTT.

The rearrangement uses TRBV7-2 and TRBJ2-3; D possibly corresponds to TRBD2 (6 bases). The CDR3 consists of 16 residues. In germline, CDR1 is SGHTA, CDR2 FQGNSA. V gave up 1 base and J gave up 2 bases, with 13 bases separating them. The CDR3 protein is CASSLVGGTYTDTQYF. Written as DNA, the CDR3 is TGTGCCAGCAGCTTAGTCGGCGGGACGTACACAGATACGCAGTATTTT.

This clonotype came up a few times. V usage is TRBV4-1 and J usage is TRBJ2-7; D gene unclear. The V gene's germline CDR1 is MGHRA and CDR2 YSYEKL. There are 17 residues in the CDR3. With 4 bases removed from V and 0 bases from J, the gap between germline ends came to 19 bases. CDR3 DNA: TGCGCCAGCAGCCTCACGCCCGACTCAAGGAGCTCCTACGAGCAGTACTTC. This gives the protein CASSLTPDSRSSYEQYF.

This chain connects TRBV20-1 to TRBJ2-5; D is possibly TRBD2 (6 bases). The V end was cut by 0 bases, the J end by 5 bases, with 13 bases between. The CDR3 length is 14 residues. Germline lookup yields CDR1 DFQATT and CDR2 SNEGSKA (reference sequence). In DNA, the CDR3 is TGCAGTGCTAGAGATAACGCGGGATGGGAGACCCAGTACTTC. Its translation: CSARDNAGWETQYF.

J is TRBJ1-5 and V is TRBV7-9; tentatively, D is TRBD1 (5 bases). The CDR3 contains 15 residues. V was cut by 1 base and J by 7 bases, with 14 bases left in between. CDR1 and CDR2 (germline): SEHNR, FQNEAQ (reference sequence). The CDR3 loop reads CASSLGGQDGQPQHF. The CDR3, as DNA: TGTGCCAGCAGCTTAGGGGGCCAGGACGGGCAGCCCCAGCATTTT.

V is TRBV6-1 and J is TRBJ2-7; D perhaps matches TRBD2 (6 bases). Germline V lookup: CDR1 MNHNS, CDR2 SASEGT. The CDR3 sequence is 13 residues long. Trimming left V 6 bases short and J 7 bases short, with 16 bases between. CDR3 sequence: CASRGSGASEQYF. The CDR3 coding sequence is TGTGCCAGCAGGGGGTCGGGAGCCTCTGAGCAGTACTTC.

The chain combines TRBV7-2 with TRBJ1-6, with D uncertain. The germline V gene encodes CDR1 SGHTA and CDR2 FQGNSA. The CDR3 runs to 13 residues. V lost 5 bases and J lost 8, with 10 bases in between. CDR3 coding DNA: TGTGCCAGCAGCGTAGACAAAGATTCACCCCTCCACTTT. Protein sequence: CASSVDKDSPLHF.

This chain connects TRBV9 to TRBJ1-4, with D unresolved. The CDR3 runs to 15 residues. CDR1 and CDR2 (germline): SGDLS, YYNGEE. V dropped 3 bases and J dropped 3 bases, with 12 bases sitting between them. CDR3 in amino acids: CASSAKPNANEKLFF. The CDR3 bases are TGTGCCAGCAGCGCCAAACCGAATGCTAATGAAAAACTGTTTTTT.

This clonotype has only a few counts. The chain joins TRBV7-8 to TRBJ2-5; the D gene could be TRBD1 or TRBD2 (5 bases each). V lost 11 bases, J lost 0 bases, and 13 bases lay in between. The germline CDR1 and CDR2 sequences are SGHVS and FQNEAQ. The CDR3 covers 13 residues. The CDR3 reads CAARGANQETQYF. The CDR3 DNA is TGTGCCGCCCGAGGGGCTAACCAAGAGACCCAGTACTTC.

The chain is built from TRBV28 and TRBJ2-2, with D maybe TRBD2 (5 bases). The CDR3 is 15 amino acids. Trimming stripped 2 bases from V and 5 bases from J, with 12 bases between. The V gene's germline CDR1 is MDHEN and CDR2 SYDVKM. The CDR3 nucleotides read TGTGCCAGCAGTTTAGCCGCGCCGGGGACCGGGGAGCTGTTTTTT. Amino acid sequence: CASSLAAPGTGELFF.

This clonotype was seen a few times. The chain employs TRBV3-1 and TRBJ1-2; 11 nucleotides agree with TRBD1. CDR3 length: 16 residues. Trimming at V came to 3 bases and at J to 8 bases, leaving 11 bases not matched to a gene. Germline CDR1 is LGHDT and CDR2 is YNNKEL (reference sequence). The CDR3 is CASSHSGQGGLKGYTF. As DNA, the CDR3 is TGTGCCAGCAGCCATTCGGGACAGGGGGGGCTGAAAGGCTACACCTTC. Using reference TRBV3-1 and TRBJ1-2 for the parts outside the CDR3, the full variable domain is DTAVSQTPKYLVTQMGNDKSIKCEQNLGHDTMYWYKQDSKKFLKIMFSYNNKELIINETVPNRFSPKSPDKAHLNLHINSLELGDSAVYFCASSHSGQGGLKGYTFGSGTRLTVV.

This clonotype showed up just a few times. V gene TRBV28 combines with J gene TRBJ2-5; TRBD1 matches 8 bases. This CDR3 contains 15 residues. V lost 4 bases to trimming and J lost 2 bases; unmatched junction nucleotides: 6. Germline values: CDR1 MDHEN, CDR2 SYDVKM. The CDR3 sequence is CASSSGGGRQETQYF. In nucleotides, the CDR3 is TGTGCCAGCAGTTCAGGGGGCGGTCGGCAAGAGACCCAGTACTTC.